This T cell receptor (beta chain) was retrieved from a study of molecular identifiers for immune sequencing clone quantification. This clonotype was observed a few times. MiXCR was run by TCRdb on the PCR reads, yielding one entry per CDR3 protein. The sample shows roughly 100,000 distinct CDR3 sequences, under 40% of them seen only once. Germline V lookup: CDR1 DFQATT, CDR2 SNEGSKA (reference sequence). CDR3 length: 13 residues. The V end lost 1 base, the J end lost 0 bases, and 7 bases lay between the germline ends. This clonotype originated in a human donor in good health. Some libraries in this study had Jurkat cell RNA spiked in. The chain carries TRBV20-1 and TRBJ2-7, with D unclear. Input material: naive CD8+ T cells from blood, with Jurkat cell RNA spiked in. Subset here: FACS-sorted CD8+CD4-CCR7+CD45RA+ naive T cells. CDR3 residues: CSARVPSSYEQYF. CDR3 sequence (DNA): TGCAGTGCTAGAGTGCCGAGCTCCTACGAGCAGTACTTC.